This T cell receptor beta chain was identified in a study of blood T cell repertoires in COVID-19. The CDR3 loop spans 15 amino acids. Germline values: CDR1 KGHSH, CDR2 LQKENI. The V end was cut by 3 bases, the J end by 0 bases, with 9 bases between. TCRdb keeps only in-frame clones here, not all; method: immunoSEQ multiplex PCR. This table holds around 400,000 clones, 80% to 90% found once. This sequence was found in a woman aged 60 to 75 with COVID-19, enrolled during active disease. Sequencing was performed on peripheral blood. The rearrangement uses TRBV18 and TRBJ2-1; D perhaps matches TRBD1 (6 bases). The CDR3 reads CASSPGQGSYNEQFF. Written as DNA, the CDR3 is TGTGCCAGCTCACCGGGACAAGGCTCCTACAATGAGCAGTTCTTC.